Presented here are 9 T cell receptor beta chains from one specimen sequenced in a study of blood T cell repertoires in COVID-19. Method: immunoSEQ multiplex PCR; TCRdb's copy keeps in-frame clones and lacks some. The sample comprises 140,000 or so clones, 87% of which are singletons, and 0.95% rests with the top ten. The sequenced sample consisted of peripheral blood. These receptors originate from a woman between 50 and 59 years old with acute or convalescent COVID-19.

In DNA form, the CDR3 reads TGTGCCAGCAGTCCAGTCCCGGGACAGGGTCTTACAGCAAACGCAAGGTGCACAGATACGCAGTATTTT. This gives the protein CASSPVPGQGLTANARCTDTQYF. This chain uses TRBV6-6 with TRBJ2-3; 9 nucleotides align to TRBD1. Germline trimming cut 5 bases from V and 1 base from J; bases unmatched to any gene: 28. The CDR3 extends over 23 amino acids. CDR1 MNHNY and CDR2 SVGAGI come from the germline V gene (reference sequence).

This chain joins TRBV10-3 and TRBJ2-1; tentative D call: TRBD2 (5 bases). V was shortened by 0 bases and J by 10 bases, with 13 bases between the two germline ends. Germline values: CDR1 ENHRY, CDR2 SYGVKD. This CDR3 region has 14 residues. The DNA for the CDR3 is TGTGCCATCAGTGAGTCATTGAGTAGGGAGGAGCAGTTCTTC. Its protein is CAISESLSREEQFF.

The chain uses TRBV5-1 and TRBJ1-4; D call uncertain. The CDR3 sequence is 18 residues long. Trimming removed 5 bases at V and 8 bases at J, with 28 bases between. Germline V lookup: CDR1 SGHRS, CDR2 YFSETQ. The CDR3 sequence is CASRFGREPRSREEKLFF. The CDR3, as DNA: TGCGCCAGCAGATTTGGACGAGAACCACGTTCTAGGGAGGAAAAACTGTTTTTT.

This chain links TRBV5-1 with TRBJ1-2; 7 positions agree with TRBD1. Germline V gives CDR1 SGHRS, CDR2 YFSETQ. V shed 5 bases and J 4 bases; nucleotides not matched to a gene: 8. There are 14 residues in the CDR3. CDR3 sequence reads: CASSPGTALYGYTF. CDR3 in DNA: TGCGCCAGCAGTCCCGGGACAGCGCTCTATGGCTACACCTTC.

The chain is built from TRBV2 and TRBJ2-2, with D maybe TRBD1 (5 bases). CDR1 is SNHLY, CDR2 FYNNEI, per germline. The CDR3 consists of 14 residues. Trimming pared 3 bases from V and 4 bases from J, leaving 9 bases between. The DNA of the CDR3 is TGTGCCAGCAGTGACAGGGTCGGCACCGGGGAGCTGTTTTTT. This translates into CASSDRVGTGELFF.

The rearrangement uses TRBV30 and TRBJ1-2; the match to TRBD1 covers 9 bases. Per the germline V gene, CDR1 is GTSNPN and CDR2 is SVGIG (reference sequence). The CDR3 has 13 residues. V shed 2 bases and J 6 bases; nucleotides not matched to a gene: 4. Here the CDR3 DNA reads TGTGCCTGGAGTCTCGGGACAGGGCATGGCTACACCTTC. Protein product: CAWSLGTGHGYTF.

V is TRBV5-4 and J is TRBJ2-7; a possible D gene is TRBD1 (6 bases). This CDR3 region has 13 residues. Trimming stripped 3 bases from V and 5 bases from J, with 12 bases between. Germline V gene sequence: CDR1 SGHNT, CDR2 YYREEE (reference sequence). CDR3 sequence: CASSSRGNHEQYF. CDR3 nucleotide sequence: TGTGCCAGCAGCTCTAGGGGGAACCACGAGCAGTACTTC.

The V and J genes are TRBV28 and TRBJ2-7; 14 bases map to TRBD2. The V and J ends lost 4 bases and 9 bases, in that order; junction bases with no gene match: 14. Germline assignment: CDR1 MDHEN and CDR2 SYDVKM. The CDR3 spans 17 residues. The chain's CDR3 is CASSSSGTSGGSRVQYF. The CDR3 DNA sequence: TGTGCCAGCAGTTCCTCCGGGACTAGCGGGGGTTCGCGAGTGCAGTACTTC.

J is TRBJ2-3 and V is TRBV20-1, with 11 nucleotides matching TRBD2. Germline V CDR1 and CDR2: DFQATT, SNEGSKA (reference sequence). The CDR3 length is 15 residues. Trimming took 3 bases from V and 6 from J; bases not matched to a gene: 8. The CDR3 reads CSASKLAGEGDTQYF. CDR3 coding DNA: TGCAGTGCTAGTAAACTAGCGGGAGAGGGGGATACGCAGTATTTT.